This T cell receptor beta chain was identified in a study of CD8+CD57+ T cells in acquired aplastic anemia (dated by TCRdb to between 2018 and 2020). At the level of the whole study: DNA extracted from sorted CD4+ and CD8+ cells had a mean of roughly 3.3 ug, with a range of about 0.18 to 27.4 ug. A CD8+CD57+ expansion meant a frequency higher than the mean frequency seen in healthy subjects.

Profiling of TCR beta VDJ combinations and CDR3 sequences used genomic DNA as the template. An Illumina HiSeq 2000 was used for TCR repertoire sequencing. The source study handled its data this way. TRBV/TRBJ rearrangement plots, CDR3 size and DJ length profiles, and Simpson's diversity index were used to assess repertoires. The most abundant DNA sequence in the deep sequencing data was defined as the immunodominant clone. CDR3 amino acid sequences were screened for sharing across subjects and were compared with published repertoires and the VDJdb database. Clones were called with MiXCR by TCRdb after fastp trimmed the public reads at Q25, and only in-frame beta chains were retained. A single entry per CDR3 protein holds the most common genes and DNA from its merged rows. The V and J calls shown here were made by TCRdb, not taken from the authors' results. The sample contains roughly 290,000 distinct CDR3 sequences, about 50% of them found a single time. Jointly, the top ten make up 1% to 1.5% of the sample.

This clonotype was seen more than once but under ten times. Its antigen is unknown. Base qualities were left out, and no much larger clone turns up one base away. What the authors observed across the whole study: Roughly 29 CD8+ CDR3 sequences were shared between patients and controls but appeared highly expressed in patients and within their immunodominant clones. No significant difference in CD8+ Simpson's diversity was found between patients and healthy controls (P=0.060).

The patients picked for sequencing were ones in whom flow cytometry had shown an expansion of CD8+CD57+ cells. Every patient had severe acquired aplastic anemia, diagnosed using the International Study of Aplastic Anemia and Agranulocytosis and Camitta criteria. Patients had received no therapy at the time of blood sampling. In the study, sorted CD4+ and CD8+ blood T cells from patients with severe aplastic anemia and from healthy subjects underwent deep sequencing of TCR repertoires. Patients were enrolled under clinicaltrials.gov protocols 00001620, 01623167, 00001397, 00071045, 00081523 and 00961064 in the USA. Ficoll-Paque density gradient centrifugation was used to isolate peripheral blood mononuclear cells. Before DNA was extracted, CD4+ and CD8+ T cells were sorted using either FACS or magnetic beads. The CDR3 runs 12 residues from the cysteine to the phenylalanine. CDR3 DNA only is kept here, 36 bases in frame from base 1. The germline V gene supplies CDR1 SQVTM and CDR2 ANQGSEA.

The rearranged chain carries TRBV29-1 and TRBJ2-1, and TRBD2 aligns with 9 junction nucleotides. Source material: sorted CD4+, CD8+, or CD8+CD57+ T cells (not recorded which) from PBMCs. The TCR was taken from a human donor with aplastic anemia. The CDR3 amino acid sequence is: CRVAGDFNEQFF. In nucleotide form, the sequence is TGCAGGGTAGCGGGAGATTTCAATGAGCAGTTCTTC.